This T cell receptor beta chain was captured in a study of T-cell reconstitution after alpha-beta-depleted transplantation in children. Remarks on this clonotype: Its matching antigen is unknown.

Unique molecular identifiers tagged the TCRbeta library. One entry per CDR3 protein, called by TCRdb with MiXCR from the PCR reads. Of under 250,000 distinct CDR3 sequences detected, 24% appear once; the ten largest clones hold 4.8%. Findings and limits, study-wide: Once a year had passed after transplant, T-cell counts and diversity came mostly from newly produced T cells. The study traced high day-60 TCRbeta diversity in some patients to surviving recipient T cells and thymic progenitors. Several hundred expanded graft clones reportedly supplied alpha-beta T cells about two months after transplant.

The material sequenced was PBMCs, mostly from graft donor cells, taken 360 days after TCRalphabeta/CD19-depleted stem cell transplant. The sequence was obtained from a female patient between 2 and 15 years old who had a stem cell transplant for congenital amegakaryocytic thrombocytopenia, so the T cells may come from the graft donor.

The CDR3 DNA reads TGTGCCACCAATTCCGGGACAGGGACAGATACGCAGTATTTT. Amino acid sequence: CATNSGTGTDTQYF. The chain couples TRBV24-1 to TRBJ2-3; 9 positions agree with TRBD1. Germline V gives CDR1 KGHDR, CDR2 SFDVKD. The CDR3 loop spans 14 amino acids. With 8 bases clipped from V and 3 bases from J, the junction kept 5 bases outside the gene matches.